This T cell receptor beta chain derives from a study of cytomegalovirus exposure and HLA in healthy donors. In nominal health when sampled, donors likely had unrecorded immune exposures nonetheless. The PCR contained 60 Vbeta and 13 Jbeta primers. Assay: immunoSEQ multiplex PCR; the TCRdb copy retains only in-frame clones and omits some. The sample shows around 220,000 clones, approximately 83% of them seen only once. Per germline, CDR1 MDHEN and CDR2 SYDVKM. There are 12 residues in the CDR3. V was clipped by 5 bases and J by 12 bases, with 16 bases between them. This clonotype was sampled from a girl aged 10 to 17 in good health and CMV-seronegative. The chain combines TRBV28 with TRBJ1-2; tentatively, D is TRBD1 (6 bases). Sequencing was done on a sample of PBMCs. The CDR3 here is CASSADRISDTF. In DNA, the CDR3 is TGTGCCAGCAGTGCCGACAGGATAAGTGACACCTTC.